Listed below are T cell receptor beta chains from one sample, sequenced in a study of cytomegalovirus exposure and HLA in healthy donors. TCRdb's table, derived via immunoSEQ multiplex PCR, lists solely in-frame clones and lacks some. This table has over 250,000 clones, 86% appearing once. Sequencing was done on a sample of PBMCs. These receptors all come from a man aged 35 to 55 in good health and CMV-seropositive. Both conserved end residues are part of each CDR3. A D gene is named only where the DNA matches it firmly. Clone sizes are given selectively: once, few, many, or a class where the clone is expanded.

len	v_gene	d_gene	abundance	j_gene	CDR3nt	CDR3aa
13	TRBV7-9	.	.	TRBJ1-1	TGTGCCAGCAGTTTTACACAGAACACTGAAGCTTTCTTT	CASSFTQNTEAFF
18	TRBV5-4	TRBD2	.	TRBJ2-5	TGTGCCAGCACCGGGGACCCGAAACAGCGGGAGGGCCCCGAGACCCAGTACTTC	CASTGDPKQREGPETQYF
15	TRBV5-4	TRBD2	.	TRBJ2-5	TGTGCCAGCAGCAGTTCTAGCGGGGAGGAAGAGACCCAGTACTTC	CASSSSSGEEETQYF
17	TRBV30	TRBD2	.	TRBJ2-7	TGTGCCTGGAGTGACCTAGCGGGAGAGATCCTTTCCTACGAGCAGTACTTC	CAWSDLAGEILSYEQYF
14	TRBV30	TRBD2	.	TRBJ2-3	TGTGCCTGGTCGACGGGACTACTCGAGGATACGCAGTATTTT	CAWSTGLLEDTQYF
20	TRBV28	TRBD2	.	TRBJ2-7	TGTGCCAGCAGCCCAACATGGGCAACTAGCGGGAGGTCCAATTTCTACGAGCAGTACTTC	CASSPTWATSGRSNFYEQYF
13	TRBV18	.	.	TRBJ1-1	TGTGCCAGCTCAGGGGACTCAAACACTGAAGCTTTCTTT	CASSGDSNTEAFF
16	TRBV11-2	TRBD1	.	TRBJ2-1	TGTGCCAGCAGCCAGACCCCGGGACAGGGGTGGGATGAGCAGTTCTTC	CASSQTPGQGWDEQFF
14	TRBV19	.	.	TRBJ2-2	TGTGCCAGTAGTATAAGGCCAGGCACCGGGGAGCTGTTTTTT	CASSIRPGTGELFF
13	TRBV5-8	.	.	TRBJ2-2	TGTGCCAGCAGATCTCGCGGAGCCGGGGAGCTGTTTTTT	CASRSRGAGELFF
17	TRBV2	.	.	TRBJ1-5	TGTGCCAGCAGGTGGGGACAACCAGCGAATAGCAATCAGCCCCAGCATTTT	CASRWGQPANSNQPQHF
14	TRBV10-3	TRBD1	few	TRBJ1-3	TGTGCCATCAGTGACGACAGGGGAGGGGCCACCATATATTTT	CAISDDRGGATIYF
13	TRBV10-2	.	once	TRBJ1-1	TGCGCCAGCAGTGAGGAGGGCTACACTGAAGCTTTCTTT	CASSEEGYTEAFF
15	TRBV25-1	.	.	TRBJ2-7	TGTGCCAGCAGTGAATTCGAGACACCGGCCGGCGAGCAGTACTTC	CASSEFETPAGEQYF
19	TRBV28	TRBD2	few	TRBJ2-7	TGTGCCAGCAGTTTACCTCGGACAGGCGGGAGGGCCACAGCCTACGAGCAGTACTTC	CASSLPRTGGRATAYEQYF
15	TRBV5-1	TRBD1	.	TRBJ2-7	TGCGCCAGCAGCGTATGGGACAGGGGAAGCTACGAGCAGTACTTC	CASSVWDRGSYEQYF
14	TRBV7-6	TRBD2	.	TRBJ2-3	TGTGCCAGCAGCTTAAGAGCGGGACGAGATACGCAGTATTTT	CASSLRAGRDTQYF
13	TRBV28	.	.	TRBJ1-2	TGTGCCAGCAGAGGGAGGGGAATGGATGGCTACACCTTC	CASRGRGMDGYTF
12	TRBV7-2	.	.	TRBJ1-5	TGTGCCAGCAGCCTAACCCAACAGCCCCAGCATTTT	CASSLTQQPQHF
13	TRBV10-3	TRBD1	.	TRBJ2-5	TGTGCCTCCCGAGACAGGGAAGAGGAGACCCAGTACTTC	CASRDREEETQYF
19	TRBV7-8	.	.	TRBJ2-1	TGTGCCAGCAGCTTAATTCTCCTCAGGGAGGTTAGCTCCTACAATGAGCAGTTCTTC	CASSLILLREVSSYNEQFF
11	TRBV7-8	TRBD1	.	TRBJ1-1	TGTGCCAGCAGTCCGGACAGGGTAGCTTTCTTT	CASSPDRVAFF
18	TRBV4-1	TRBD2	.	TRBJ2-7	TGCGCCAGCAGCCAACCCGGGACTAGCGGGAGGGCCGGAAGGGAGCAGTACTTC	CASSQPGTSGRAGREQYF
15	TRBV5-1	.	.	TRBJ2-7	TGCGCCAGCAGCTTGGACGATGCCGTAGGAGACGAGCAGTACTTC	CASSLDDAVGDEQYF
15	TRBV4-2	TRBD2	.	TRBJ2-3	TGTGCCAGCAGCCAAGCAGGCGGGAGCCCCGATACGCAGTATTTT	CASSQAGGSPDTQYF
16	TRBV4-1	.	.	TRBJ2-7	TGCGCCAGCAGCCAAGATCGGGGAACTACCCACTACGAGCAGTACTTC	CASSQDRGTTHYEQYF
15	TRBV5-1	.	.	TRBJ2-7	TGCGCCAGCAGCCAAGGTCACAGGGACTCCTACGAGCAGTACTTC	CASSQGHRDSYEQYF
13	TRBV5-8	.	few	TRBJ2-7	TGTGCCAGCACCTTGGGCGTCCCCTACGAGCAGTACTTC	CASTLGVPYEQYF
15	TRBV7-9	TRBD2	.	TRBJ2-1	TGTGCCAGCAGCTCATTAGCGGGAGGCGTGGATGAGCAGTTCTTC	CASSSLAGGVDEQFF
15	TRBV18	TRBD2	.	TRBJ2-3	TGTGCCAGCTCACCAGAGGGAGGGAACACAGATACGCAGTATTTT	CASSPEGGNTDTQYF
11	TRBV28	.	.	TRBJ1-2	TGTGCCAGCCAACAGACCTATGGCTACACCTTC	CASQQTYGYTF
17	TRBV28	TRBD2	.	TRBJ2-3	TGTGCCAGCAGTTCCCCTTCAGCGGGAGCGAGCACAGATACGCAGTATTTT	CASSSPSAGASTDTQYF
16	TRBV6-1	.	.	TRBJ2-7	TGTGCCAGCAGTGCAACCCCAGCGGGCAGCTCCTACGAGCAGTACTTC	CASSATPAGSSYEQYF
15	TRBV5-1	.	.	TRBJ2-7	TGCGCCAGCAGCTTCTTAGGGGGAGAGCCGTACGAGCAGTACTTC	CASSFLGGEPYEQYF
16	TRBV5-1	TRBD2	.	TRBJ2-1	TGCGCCAGCAACCCGGGACTAGCGGGACCCACCCATGAGCAGTTCTTC	CASNPGLAGPTHEQFF
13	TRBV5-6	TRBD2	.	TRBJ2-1	TGTGCCAGCAGTTCCGGGACTAGCGGTGAGCAGTTCTTC	CASSSGTSGEQFF
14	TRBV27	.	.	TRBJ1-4	TGTGCCAGCAGAGAACAGGGCGCGGGTGAAAAACTGTTTTTT	CASREQGAGEKLFF
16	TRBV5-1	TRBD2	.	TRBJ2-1	TGCGCCAGCAGCTTGCGGTTAGCGGGAGGTTTGGGCGAGCAGTTCTTC	CASSLRLAGGLGEQFF
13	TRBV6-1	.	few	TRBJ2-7	TGTGCCAGCAGGTCGCAGGGTGGCGACGAGCAGTACTTC	CASRSQGGDEQYF
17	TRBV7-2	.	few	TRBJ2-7	TGTGCCAGCAGCTTAAGATGGGATCTGGAGGGCTCCTACGAGCAGTACTTC	CASSLRWDLEGSYEQYF
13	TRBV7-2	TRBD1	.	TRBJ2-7	TGTGCCAGCAGCATCGGGACAGGATACGAGCAGTACTTC	CASSIGTGYEQYF
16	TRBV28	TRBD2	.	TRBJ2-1	TGTGCCAGCAGTTTATCTCCGGGAGGGCCGGTCAATGAGCAGTTCTTC	CASSLSPGGPVNEQFF